The text below deals with one TCR beta chain. The sample originates from a study of blood T cells in healthy people across ages. Per the germline V gene, CDR1 is DFQATT and CDR2 is SNEGSKA (reference sequence). V gave up 2 bases and J gave up 6 bases, with 10 bases separating them. This CDR3 is 12 amino acids long. Through a sample-barcoded 5' primer and a J-beta primer mix, a second PCR was run for roughly 6 to 12 cycles. From the 5' RACE reads, TCRdb called clonotypes with MiXCR, one entry per CDR3 protein. Of about 970,000 distinct CDR3 sequences detected, roughly 47% appear once; the ten largest clones hold about 22%. Peripheral blood was drawn, about 10 milliliters per donor.

This TCR was sampled from a woman aged 55-69 years in good health. Sequencing used blood. The chain couples TRBV20-1 to TRBJ2-5; no clear D. The DNA of the CDR3 is TGCAGTGCTAGAAATGGGGTGCAGACCCAGTACTTC. Its translation: CSARNGVQTQYF.